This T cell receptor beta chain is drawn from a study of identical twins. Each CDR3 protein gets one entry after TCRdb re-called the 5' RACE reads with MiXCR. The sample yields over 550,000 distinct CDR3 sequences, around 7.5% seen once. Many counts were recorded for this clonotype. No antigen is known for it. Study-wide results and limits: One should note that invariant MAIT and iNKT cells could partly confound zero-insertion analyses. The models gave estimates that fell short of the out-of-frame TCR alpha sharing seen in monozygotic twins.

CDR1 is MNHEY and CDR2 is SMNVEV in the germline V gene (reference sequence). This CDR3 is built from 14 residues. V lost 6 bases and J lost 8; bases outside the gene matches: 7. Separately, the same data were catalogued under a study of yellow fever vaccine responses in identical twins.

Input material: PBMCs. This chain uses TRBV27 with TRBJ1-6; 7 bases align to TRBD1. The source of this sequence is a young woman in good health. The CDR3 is CASRLGTDYSPLHF. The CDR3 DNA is TGTGCCAGCAGACTCGGGACAGATTATTCACCCCTCCACTTT.